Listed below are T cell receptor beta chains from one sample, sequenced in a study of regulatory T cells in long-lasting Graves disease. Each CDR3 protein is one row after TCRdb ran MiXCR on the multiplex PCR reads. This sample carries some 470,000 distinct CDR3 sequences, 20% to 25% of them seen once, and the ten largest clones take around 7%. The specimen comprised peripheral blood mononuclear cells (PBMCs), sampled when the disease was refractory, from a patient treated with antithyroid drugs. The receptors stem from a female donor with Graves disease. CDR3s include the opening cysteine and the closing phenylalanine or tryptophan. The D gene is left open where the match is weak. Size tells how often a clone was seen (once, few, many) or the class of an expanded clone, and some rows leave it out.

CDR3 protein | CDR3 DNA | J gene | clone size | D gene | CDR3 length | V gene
CATSRTPGGTDYGYTF | TGTGCCACCAGCAGGACCCCAGGGGGGACGGACTATGGCTACACCTTC | TRBJ1-2 | NA | TRBD1 | 16 | TRBV15
CSVAGTGTGELFF | TGCAGCGTAGCCGGGACAGGGACCGGGGAGCTGTTTTTT | TRBJ2-2 | NA | TRBD1 | 13 | TRBV29-1
CASSLTGGKTEAFF | TGTGCCAGCAGTTTAACAGGGGGAAAGACTGAAGCTTTCTTT | TRBJ1-1 | once | TRBD1 | 14 | TRBV28
CATSDLQGTEAFF | TGTGCCACCAGTGATTTACAGGGCACTGAAGCTTTCTTT | TRBJ1-1 | few | NA | 13 | TRBV24-1
CASSLRAGGNTIYF | TGTGCCAGCAGCTTACGGGCAGGGGGGAACACCATATATTTT | TRBJ1-3 | NA | TRBD1 | 14 | TRBV7-8
CATCQRSSDEQYF | TGTGCCACCTGCCAGCGGTCGTCTGACGAGCAGTACTTC | TRBJ2-7 | many | NA | 13 | TRBV10-3
CAWKWDSASPLHF | TGTGCCTGGAAGTGGGACAGCGCTTCACCCCTCCACTTT | TRBJ1-6 | many | TRBD1 | 13 | TRBV30
CASSEGPGLSSYNEQFF | TGTGCCAGCAGTGAAGGGCCGGGCCTTAGCTCCTACAATGAGCAGTTCTTC | TRBJ2-1 | NA | NA | 17 | TRBV2
CASSRSGGEGTYEQYF | TGCGCCAGCAGCCGTTCCGGGGGGGAAGGGACCTACGAGCAGTACTTC | TRBJ2-7 | few | TRBD2 | 16 | TRBV5-1
CASKEGWQYGEQYF | TGTGCCAGCAAGGAGGGATGGCAGTACGGCGAGCAGTACTTC | TRBJ2-7 | few | NA | 14 | TRBV7-9
CASSQRTGLAGEQYF | TGCGCCAGCAGCCAGAGAACGGGACTAGCGGGCGAGCAGTACTTC | TRBJ2-7 | few | TRBD2 | 15 | TRBV4-1
CASRTALAGGTYEQYF | TGTGCCAGCAGGACAGCGCTAGCGGGAGGGACCTACGAGCAGTACTTC | TRBJ2-7 | many | TRBD2 | 16 | TRBV6-1
CASRGGDAKNIQYF | TGTGCCAGCAGGGGGGGGGATGCCAAAAACATTCAGTACTTC | TRBJ2-4 | many | TRBD2 | 14 | TRBV28
CASSYSSVTGGALSEAFF | TGTGCCAGCAGTTACTCGTCCGTGACAGGGGGGGCGTTGAGTGAAGCTTTCTTT | TRBJ1-1 | once | TRBD1 | 18 | TRBV6-5
CASSWGSNQPQHF | TGTGCCAGCAGTTGGGGAAGCAATCAGCCCCAGCATTTT | TRBJ1-5 | many | NA | 13 | TRBV27
CAWRLLQETQYF | TGTGCCTGGAGACTCCTTCAAGAGACCCAGTACTTC | TRBJ2-5 | many | NA | 12 | TRBV30
CASSQGKPGQINTEAFF | TGTGCCAGCAGCCAGGGAAAACCGGGACAGATTAACACTGAAGCTTTCTTT | TRBJ1-1 | NA | TRBD1 | 17 | TRBV3-1
CASSSDGRPYNSPLHF | TGTGCCAGTTCTAGCGACGGACGGCCTTATAATTCACCCCTCCACTTT | TRBJ1-6 | many | NA | 16 | TRBV28
CASSRTSFTEAFF | TGTGCCAGCAGCCGTACCAGCTTCACTGAAGCTTTCTTT | TRBJ1-1 | NA | NA | 13 | TRBV9
CAWNPDRSTGELFF | TGTGCCTGGAACCCAGACAGGAGCACCGGGGAGCTGTTTTTT | TRBJ2-2 | few | NA | 14 | TRBV30
CSARVGRGKEGYTF | TGCAGTGCTAGAGTAGGCAGGGGGAAGGAAGGCTACACCTTC | TRBJ1-2 | many | TRBD1 | 14 | TRBV20-1
CASSSRQSFASGYTF | TGTGCCAGCAGTTCTCGACAGAGTTTCGCCTCCGGCTACACCTTC | TRBJ1-2 | many | NA | 15 | TRBV12-3/TRBV12-4
CASSLTGTGYEQYF | TGTGCCAGCAGTTTAACCGGGACAGGTTACGAGCAGTACTTC | TRBJ2-7 | many | TRBD1 | 14 | TRBV28
CSVEGGAGVETQYF | TGCAGCGTTGAAGGGGGAGCGGGAGTGGAGACCCAGTACTTC | TRBJ2-5 | many | TRBD2 | 14 | TRBV29-1
CASSGTVNQPQHF | TGTGCCAGCAGCGGGACAGTAAATCAGCCCCAGCATTTT | TRBJ1-5 | many | TRBD1 | 13 | TRBV28
CASSLGTSGGEQYF | TGTGCCAGCAGCTTGGGGACTAGCGGGGGCGAGCAGTACTTC | TRBJ2-7 | NA | TRBD2 | 14 | TRBV7-2
CAGSPRDRGREETQYF | TGTGCCGGCAGCCCCCGGGACAGGGGGCGGGAAGAGACCCAGTACTTC | TRBJ2-5 | few | TRBD1 | 16 | TRBV13
CASSNRAQSSGANVLTF | TGTGCCAGCAGTAACCGGGCCCAGAGCTCTGGGGCCAACGTCCTGACTTTC | TRBJ2-6 | many | NA | 17 | TRBV6-1
CASSAGQFYGYTF | TGTGCCAGCAGCGCCGGACAATTCTATGGCTACACCTTC | TRBJ1-2 | many | NA | 13 | TRBV11-2
CASRALGGAYEQYF | TGTGCCAGCAGGGCTTTGGGGGGAGCCTACGAGCAGTACTTC | TRBJ2-7 | many | NA | 14 | TRBV6-1
CASSYNILNTEAFF | TGTGCCAGCAGTTACAACATCTTGAACACTGAAGCTTTCTTT | TRBJ1-1 | NA | NA | 14 | TRBV6-9
CASAGGTLRETQYF | TGTGCCAGCGCTGGGGGGACCCTCCGAGAGACCCAGTACTTC | TRBJ2-5 | many | NA | 14 | TRBV7-2
CATSRDPGQWEKLFF | TGTGCCACCAGCAGAGATCCAGGACAATGGGAAAAACTGTTTTTT | TRBJ1-4 | NA | NA | 15 | TRBV15
CASSLAMRNEQYF | TGTGCCAGCAGCTTAGCGATGAGGAACGAGCAGTACTTC | TRBJ2-7 | NA | NA | 13 | TRBV7-8
CASSPILDRLNTEAFF | TGTGCCAGCAGCCCTATTCTGGACAGGTTGAACACTGAAGCTTTCTTT | TRBJ1-1 | NA | TRBD1 | 16 | TRBV3-1
CASSQDGADGNEQFF | TGCGCCAGCAGCCAAGATGGAGCGGACGGGAATGAGCAGTTCTTC | TRBJ2-1 | few | NA | 15 | TRBV4-3
CASSRHSNQPQHF | TGCGCCAGCAGCCGTCATAGCAATCAGCCCCAGCATTTT | TRBJ1-5 | NA | NA | 13 | TRBV10-2
CASSLDLPLHGGTALNGGYTF | TGTGCCAGCAGCTTAGATCTTCCCCTACACGGCGGGACAGCCTTAAACGGGGGCTACACCTTC | TRBJ1-2 | few | TRBD1 | 21 | TRBV11-2
CASSLMGGTNTGELFF | TGCGCCAGCAGCTTGATGGGGGGCACGAACACCGGGGAGCTGTTTTTT | TRBJ2-2 | few | NA | 16 | TRBV5-1
CASSLETGQTEKLFF | TGCGCCAGCAGCTTGGAGACAGGACAAACAGAAAAACTGTTTTTT | TRBJ1-4 | NA | NA | 15 | TRBV5-1
CSGRGTLMNTEAFF | TGCAGCGGTCGGGGCACGCTCATGAACACTGAAGCTTTCTTT | TRBJ1-1 | few | NA | 14 | TRBV29-1
CASSVRGGNTEAFF | TGTGCCAGCAGTGTCAGGGGAGGGAACACTGAAGCTTTCTTT | TRBJ1-1 | many | NA | 14 | TRBV2
CASSWTVGTEAFF | TGTGCCAGCAGTTGGACGGTAGGTACTGAAGCTTTCTTT | TRBJ1-1 | few | NA | 13 | TRBV28
CANSELGGNTQYF | TGTGCCAACAGTGAATTGGGGGGGAATACGCAGTATTTT | TRBJ2-3 | NA | TRBD2 | 13 | TRBV2
CASNIGGQVEETQYF | TGTGCCAGCAACATAGGGGGACAGGTTGAGGAGACCCAGTACTTC | TRBJ2-5 | few | TRBD1 | 15 | TRBV13
CASMVKRDGHTF | TGTGCCAGCATGGTGAAGAGGGATGGCCACACCTTC | TRBJ1-2 | NA | NA | 12 | TRBV28
CASSPSNAKANVPQHF | TGTGCCAGCAGCCCATCCAACGCAAAGGCCAATGTGCCCCAGCATTTT | TRBJ1-5 | many | NA | 16 | TRBV27
CASSPLEGADTEAFF | TGTGCCAGCAGCCCGCTTGAGGGGGCGGACACTGAAGCTTTCTTT | TRBJ1-1 | NA | TRBD1 | 15 | TRBV7-9
CASSKSRLASTYEQYF | TGTGCCAGCAGTAAATCCCGACTAGCGTCTACCTACGAGCAGTACTTC | TRBJ2-7 | many | TRBD2 | 16 | TRBV6-1
CASSLTNPAYEQYF | TGTGCCAGCAGCTTAACCAATCCGGCCTACGAGCAGTACTTC | TRBJ2-7 | many | NA | 14 | TRBV7-2
CASSERMGYQETQYF | TGTGCCAGCAGTGAAAGGATGGGGTATCAGGAGACCCAGTACTTC | TRBJ2-5 | many | NA | 15 | TRBV6-1
CASSPDGTAAYQPQHF | TGTGCCAGCAGCCCTGATGGGACCGCGGCCTATCAGCCCCAGCATTTT | TRBJ1-5 | few | NA | 16 | TRBV7-2
CAISESGTGDIQPQHF | TGTGCCATCAGTGAGTCGGGGACAGGGGATATTCAGCCCCAGCATTTT | TRBJ1-5 | NA | TRBD1 | 16 | TRBV10-3